Below, one TCR beta chain is given with its context. Its recognized antigen is unknown. Base quality data are lacking; no much larger clone is found one base away. Library creation used the immunoSEQ multiplex PCR assay. Here the immuneACCESS table is served through TCRdb, limited to in-frame sequences with V and J called. Missing clones are a known gap in these copies; in checked studies unresolved V genes cover under half, and the rest lacks a known reason. For this sample there are some 54,000 clones; 85% to 95% appear just once. Clones ranked in the top ten supply roughly 1.8% of the sample. The source of the sample is a study of T cell changes during pregnancy in multiple sclerosis (dated by TCRdb to the late 2010s). About the full investigation: In women with multiple sclerosis, the researchers looked at how the T cell repertoire shifted as pregnancy progressed.

Reading from cysteine to phenylalanine, the CDR3 counts 11 amino acids. This entry keeps only the CDR3 DNA: 33 bases, framed from base 1. CDR1 and CDR2 (GTSNPN, SVGIG) derive from the germline V gene (reference sequence). The germline ends are 10 bases apart after V is trimmed by 6 bases and J by 5 bases. The V and J genes are TRBV30 and TRBJ1-1; the D gene identity is not certain. This sequence originates from a female donor with multiple sclerosis, enrolled in a pregnancy study. The sequences come from peripheral blood, collected after pregnancy. The CDR3 is CACSGGTEAFF. The bases read TGTGCCTGCTCCGGTGGTACTGAAGCTTTCTTT.